A single sample is the source of the 21 T cell receptor beta chains below, sequenced in a study of vaccination and CD4 T cells after COVID-19. The Oncomine TCR Beta short-read assay was applied to DNA of cultured CD4+ T cells. TCRdb redid the calling of the PCR reads with MiXCR, one entry per CDR3 protein. Found here are around 19,000 distinct CDR3 sequences, about 45% of them singletons; the top ten hold approximately 6.6%. These receptors' targets are unknown. Indicated treatment: approximately nine-day PBMC culture with coronavirus spike peptide pools or control peptides (ViraFEST assay). The material sequenced was CD4+ T cells from blood, cultured in vitro, taken after SARS-CoV-2 vaccination. Receptors were obtained from a human donor who had recovered from COVID-19.

The table lists this clonotype with a count of one. V gene TRBV30 combines with J gene TRBJ1-2; D is unclear. Trimming stripped 2 bases from V and 8 bases from J, with 18 bases between. This CDR3 region has 14 residues. CDR1 GTSNPN and CDR2 SVGIG come from the germline V gene (reference sequence). The CDR3 coding sequence is TGTGCCTGGAGTCGCGATCGATCATCACGGGGCTACACCTTC. This codes for CAWSRDRSSRGYTF.

The chain employs TRBV21-1 and TRBJ2-3; the table's TRBD2 call for D was not verified on the DNA. TRBV21-1 is a known pseudogene. This CDR3 has 17 amino acids. CDR3 loop: CASSTASGIKGPDTQYF. The CDR3 bases are TGTGCCAGCAGCACCGCTAGCGGGATCAAAGGGCCAGATACGCAGTATTTT.

The rearrangement uses TRBV2 and TRBJ1-1; D remains unclear. The CDR3 contains 12 residues. V lost 4 bases to trimming and J lost 10 bases, with 13 bases between them. Germline V CDR1 and CDR2: SNHLY, FYNNEI. The CDR3 coding sequence is TGTGCCAGCAGTGCCGCTCTCGTCGGAGCTTTCTTT. Protein sequence: CASSAALVGAFF.

The table lists this clonotype with a few counts. The rearrangement links TRBV20-1 to TRBJ2-3, with 9 bases that match TRBD2. With V trimmed by 6 bases and J by 2 bases, 15 bases remained unmatched. This CDR3 comprises 17 residues. Germline V CDR1 and CDR2: DFQATT, SNEGSKA (reference sequence). CDR3 DNA: TGCAGTGCGGCCGTCGAGCGGCTAGCGGGATTCACAGATACGCAGTATTTT. This translates into CSAAVERLAGFTDTQYF.

The rearrangement uses TRBV20-1 and TRBJ1-6; 9 bases line up with TRBD1. In germline, CDR1 is DFQATT, CDR2 SNEGSKA (reference sequence). Trimming took 3 bases from V and 4 from J; bases not matched to a gene: 7. The CDR3 runs to 16 residues. This CDR3 is CSASFTGGGYNSPLHF. The CDR3 nucleotides read TGCAGTGCTAGCTTTACAGGGGGCGGGTATAATTCACCCCTCCACTTT.

The V gene is TRBV2, the J gene TRBJ1-2; D not certain. The V gene lost 2 bases and the J gene lost 0 bases, with 7 bases spanning the gap. The CDR3 has 14 residues. Germline V gene data show CDR1 as SNHLY and CDR2 as FYNNEI. The DNA of the CDR3 is TGTGCCAGCAGTGAAAGGTTAGCTAACTATGGCTACACCTTC. It is translated as CASSERLANYGYTF.

The rearrangement joins TRBV6-5 to TRBJ1-5; TRBD1 matches at 8 bases. V lost 4 bases, J lost 4 bases, and 9 bases stayed unmatched. CDR3 length: 16 residues. From germline, CDR1 is MNHEY and CDR2 SVGAGI. Here the CDR3 DNA reads TGTGCCAGCAGTTCTTACCAGGGGGCGCAGAATCAGCCCCAGCATTTT. It translates to CASSSYQGAQNQPQHF.

V is TRBV6-1 and J is TRBJ2-6; 9 bases map to TRBD1. Germline CDR1 is MNHNS and CDR2 is SASEGT. This CDR3 is 17 amino acids long. V lost 5 bases and J lost 3; bases outside the gene matches: 8. CDR3 DNA: TGTGCCAGCAGTAAGGGACAGGGCTCCATTGGGGCCAACGTCCTGACTTTC. Translating gives CASSKGQGSIGANVLTF.

The CDR3 nucleotides read TGTGCCAGCAGCTCCTCGGGACTAGCGGGAGGCGTCGGGGAGCTGTTTTTT. Its protein is CASSSSGLAGGVGELFF. The J gene is TRBJ2-2, the V gene TRBV7-7, with 15 bases matching TRBD2. V shed 4 bases, J shed 7 bases, and the junction held 7 bases outside the gene matches. Germline values: CDR1 SSHAT, CDR2 FNYEAQ (reference sequence). The CDR3 has 17 residues.

This clonotype was counted a few times. V gene TRBV5-1 combines with J gene TRBJ2-5, with 7 bases fitting TRBD2. The CDR3 extends over 15 amino acids. J lost 2 bases, V lost 0 bases, and 4 bases had no gene match. In germline, CDR1 is SGHRS, CDR2 YFSETQ. The CDR3 region is CASSLAGGRQETQYF. CDR3 bases: TGCGCCAGCAGCTTGGCGGGAGGCCGGCAAGAGACCCAGTACTTC.

This chain joins TRBV4-1 and TRBJ1-5; D call uncertain. Germline CDR1 is MGHRA and CDR2 is YSYEKL. The CDR3 contains 17 residues. V lost 0 bases, J lost 0 bases, and 12 bases lay in between. As DNA, the CDR3 is TGCGCCAGCAGCCAAGAAAAGGCAGATTATAGCAATCAGCCCCAGCATTTT. Its translation is CASSQEKADYSNQPQHF.

As DNA, the CDR3 is TGTGCCAGTAGTATAGATGGGTCGAACACTGAAGCTTTCTTT. This gives the protein CASSIDGSNTEAFF. V is TRBV19 and J is TRBJ1-1; the D is unclear. V was clipped by 0 bases and J by 1 base, with 6 bases between them. CDR3 length: 14 amino acids. Germline V CDR1 and CDR2: LNHDA, SQIVND (reference sequence).

This sequence joins TRBV2 and TRBJ1-6; no firm D call. In germline, CDR1 is SNHLY, CDR2 FYNNEI. Trimming took 7 bases from V and 9 from J, leaving 13 bases between them. The CDR3 has 13 residues. The CDR3 loop reads CASTLLGGSPLHF. The CDR3 coding sequence is TGTGCCAGCACTTTGTTGGGTGGTTCACCCCTCCACTTT.

This clonotype was observed a few times. The chain couples TRBV7-2 to TRBJ2-2, with 12 bases fitting TRBD2. Trimming at V came to 5 bases and at J to 7 bases, leaving 5 bases not matched to a gene. The germline gives CDR1 SGHTA, CDR2 FQGNSA. This CDR3 has 15 residues. The CDR3 loop reads CASSGLAGSLGELFF. As DNA, the CDR3 is TGTGCCAGCAGCGGACTAGCGGGAAGTCTCGGGGAGCTGTTTTTT.

V and J are TRBV20-1 and TRBJ2-7, with 7 nucleotides matching TRBD1. Trimming removed 3 bases from V and 4 bases from J; junction bases left unmatched: 3. Germline CDR1 and CDR2: DFQATT and SNEGSKA (reference sequence). The CDR3 loop spans 12 amino acids. The CDR3 coding sequence is TGCAGTGCTAGCGCAGGGGGTTACGAGCAGTACTTC. Translating it yields CSASAGGYEQYF.

Here the CDR3 DNA reads TGTGCCAGCAGGGTGCGATCTAACACCGGGGAGCTGTTTTTT. This codes for CASRVRSNTGELFF. V is TRBV11-2 and J is TRBJ2-2; D unresolved. From germline, CDR1 is SGHAT and CDR2 FQNNGV. The CDR3 extends over 14 amino acids. Between the trimmed V and J ends, which lost 6 bases and 2 bases, there was a span of 10 bases.

The J gene is TRBJ1-4, the V gene TRBV4-3; 9 nucleotides line up with TRBD1. Germline values: CDR1 LGHNA, CDR2 YSLEER. The CDR3 consists of 15 residues. The ends lost 3 bases at V and 4 bases at J; junction bases unmatched: 3. CDR3: CASSQDRGNNEKLFF. Written as DNA, the CDR3 is TGCGCCAGCAGCCAGGACAGGGGAAATAATGAAAAACTGTTTTTT.

This clonotype was seen only a few times. The V gene is TRBV11-2, the J gene TRBJ1-5, with D maybe TRBD1 (5 bases). Germline V lookup: CDR1 SGHAT, CDR2 FQNNGV. Trimming cost V 5 bases and J 4 bases, with 9 bases left between them. The CDR3 has 13 amino acids. The CDR3 loop is CASSPGGNQPQHF. In DNA form, the CDR3 reads TGTGCCAGCAGCCCGGGGGGGAATCAGCCCCAGCATTTT.

The J gene is TRBJ2-1, the V gene TRBV25-1; no firm D call. The germline CDR1 and CDR2 sequences are MGHDK and SYGVNS. The CDR3 has 17 residues. V dropped 3 bases and J dropped 0 bases, with 15 bases sitting between them. In DNA, the CDR3 is TGTGCCAGCAGTGACGGTGGAGCGTTAAGCTCCTACAATGAGCAGTTCTTC. Translating gives CASSDGGALSSYNEQFF.

The chain combines TRBV20-1 with TRBJ1-2, with TRBD1 as a possible D gene (6 bases). The CDR3 consists of 13 residues. V was trimmed by 5 bases and J by 4 bases, leaving 14 bases between them. Germline values: CDR1 DFQATT, CDR2 SNEGSKA (reference sequence). The DNA for the CDR3 is TGCAGTGCTCGGAGGGGGGGGGCCTATGGCTACACCTTC. This codes for CSARRGGAYGYTF.

V gene TRBV2 combines with J gene TRBJ2-5, with 13 bases that match TRBD2. The CDR3 runs to 15 residues. Germline V gene lookup returns CDR1 SNHLY and CDR2 FYNNEI. Trimming removed 6 bases from V and 5 bases from J; junction bases left unmatched: 6. CDR3 amino acids: CASSLRTSGGETQYF. For the CDR3, the DNA is TGTGCCAGCAGCTTAAGGACTAGCGGGGGTGAGACCCAGTACTTC.